This T cell receptor (beta chain) is from a study of cytomegalovirus exposure and HLA in healthy donors. General study findings and limits: CMV antigen specificity was confirmed in vitro for three CMV-associated chains. The study found most TCR sequences rare, yet found some public TCRs in many donors.

The study ran its PCR with 60 Vbeta and 13 Jbeta primers. Original processing methods: Approximately 12 million of 80 million or so unique TCR beta chains were shared, per a later count. Clones were sequenced by immunoSEQ multiplex PCR, and TCRdb holds only the in-frame ones, with some missing. V and J calls and clone size follow that table, whereas D and trimming were derived from the DNA. Of around 200,000 clones in the sample, around three quarters are singletons; the top ten hold about 2.5%. Germline CDR1 is MGHRA and CDR2 is YSYEKL. V lost 4 bases and J lost 1, with 16 bases in between. The CDR3 contains 16 residues. Concerning this clone: What it recognizes is unknown.

The TCR was taken from a woman in her fifties or sixties in good health and CMV-seronegative. Source material: PBMCs. The chain uses TRBV4-1 and TRBJ1-1; D is unclear. The CDR3 sequence is CASSPVGGYANTEAFF. The CDR3 bases are TGCGCCAGCAGCCCCGTCGGAGGTTATGCGAACACTGAAGCTTTCTTT.